This is a list of T cell receptor beta chains from one sample in a study of blood T cell repertoires in COVID-19. Sequencing used immunoSEQ multiplex PCR; TCRdb keeps in-frame clones, though not all of them. This table holds a few hundred thousand clones, around 86% found once. The material sequenced was PBMCs or T cells enriched from blood (not recorded which). Every receptor here comes from a woman aged 18 to 35 who had recovered from COVID-19. Both conserved end residues are part of each CDR3. The order of the fields is D gene, V gene, J gene, clone size, CDR3 protein, CDR3 DNA. A D gene is named only where the DNA matches it firmly. Rows may omit the clone size; those that give it use once, few, many or a size class.

NA,TRBV30,TRBJ1-2,NA,CAWSLAGDYTF,TGTGCCTGGAGTCTAGCAGGGGACTACACCTTC
NA,TRBV9,TRBJ2-7,NA,CASSVEKAKGTPAYEQYF,TGTGCCAGCAGCGTAGAAAAGGCTAAAGGGACTCCAGCCTACGAGCAGTACTTC
NA,TRBV30,TRBJ1-5,NA,CAWSVSGSNQPQHF,TGTGCCTGGAGTGTTTCGGGTAGCAATCAGCCCCAGCATTTT
NA,TRBV2,TRBJ1-5,NA,CASSGDTDQPQHF,TGTGCCAGCAGTGGGGACACCGATCAGCCCCAGCATTTT
TRBD1,TRBV25-1,TRBJ2-7,NA,CASSNPGQGGSYEQYF,TGTGCCAGCAGCAACCCTGGACAGGGGGGCTCCTACGAGCAGTACTTC
TRBD1,TRBV27,TRBJ1-5,NA,CASSSGTGGNQPQHF,TGTGCCAGCAGTTCCGGGACAGGGGGCAATCAGCCCCAGCATTTT
NA,TRBV3-1/TRBV3-2,TRBJ1-5,few,CASSQSTGRDYNQPQHF,TGTGCCAGCAGCCAATCCACGGGCAGGGACTACAATCAGCCCCAGCATTTT
TRBD1,TRBV30,TRBJ2-1,NA,CAWSVSWGQLNNEQFF,TGTGCCTGGAGTGTTTCATGGGGACAGCTAAACAATGAGCAGTTCTTC
TRBD2,TRBV28,TRBJ2-1,NA,CASSSRLAALYNEQFF,TGTGCCAGCAGTTCCCGACTAGCGGCCCTTTACAATGAGCAGTTCTTC
NA,TRBV18,TRBJ1-1,NA,CASSPGGNLEAFF,TGTGCCAGCTCACCAGGGGGGAATCTGGAAGCTTTCTTT
TRBD1,TRBV5-4,TRBJ1-4,NA,CASSLAGGGEKLFF,TGTGCCAGCAGCTTGGCAGGGGGCGGTGAAAAACTGTTTTTT
TRBD1,TRBV5-1,TRBJ2-7,NA,CASSLTTGGFEQYF,TGCGCCAGCAGCTTAACGACAGGGGGCTTCGAGCAGTACTTC
NA,TRBV6-6,TRBJ2-1,NA,CASSSNYGGSINEQFF,TGTGCCAGCAGTTCCAACTACGGAGGCAGTATCAATGAGCAGTTCTTC
TRBD1,TRBV6-5,TRBJ2-7,few,CASRQRTGGDYEQYF,TGTGCCAGCAGACAAAGGACAGGGGGGGACTACGAGCAGTACTTC
NA,TRBV19,TRBJ1-3,NA,CASKASAGNTIYF,TGTGCCAGTAAAGCATCGGCTGGAAACACCATATATTTT
TRBD2,TRBV2,TRBJ2-1,NA,CATPGGADYYNEQFF,TGTGCCACCCCGGGAGGAGCGGATTACTACAATGAGCAGTTCTTC
NA,TRBV12-3/TRBV12-4,TRBJ2-1,few,CASSTGYEQFF,TGTGCCAGCAGTACAGGCTATGAGCAGTTCTTC
TRBD1,TRBV24-1,TRBJ2-3,NA,CATSPQGDMSDTQYF,TGTGCCACCAGCCCGCAGGGGGATATGTCGGATACGCAGTATTTT
TRBD1,TRBV18,TRBJ1-4,NA,CATQTGEGEKLFF,TGTGCCACCCAGACAGGGGAAGGTGAAAAACTGTTTTTT
NA,TRBV24-1,TRBJ1-5,once,CATSASNQPQHF,TGTGCCACCAGTGCTTCTAATCAGCCCCAGCATTTT